This T cell receptor beta chain appears in the sequencing data of a study of T cell repertoires in ileal Crohn's disease. This CDR3 has 15 residues. J gave up 2 bases and V 2 bases, and 4 bases lay outside the gene matches. Germline lookup yields CDR1 SGHTA and CDR2 FQGTGA. Here immunoSEQ multiplex PCR was the method, and the copy in TCRdb shows in-frame clones only, minus some. The repertoire holds more than 12,000 clones, with approximately 63% as singletons. V and J are TRBV7-3 and TRBJ2-7; 9 nucleotides agree with TRBD2. The receptor comes from an adult with Crohn's disease. The sample was ileal tissue. The CDR3 DNA sequence: TGTGCCAGCAGCTTAGGGCCTAGCGGGGCCTACGAGCAGTACTTC. Translated: CASSLGPSGAYEQYF. Full variable domain (outside the CDR3, taken from reference TRBV7-3 and TRBJ2-7): GAGVSQTPSNKVTEKGKYVELRCDPISGHTALYWYRQSLGQGPEFLIYFQGTGAADDSGLPNDRFFAVRPEGSVSTLKIQRTERGDSAVYLCASSLGPSGAYEQYFGPGTRLTVT.